Presented here are 3 T cell receptor beta chains from one specimen sequenced in a study of blood T cells in healthy people across ages. The second PCR ran about 6 to 12 cycles with a sample-barcoded 5' primer and J-beta primers. MiXCR was run by TCRdb on the 5' RACE reads, yielding one entry per CDR3 protein. Among around 850,000 distinct CDR3 sequences listed, around 36% were seen once. The material sequenced was blood. The receptors here all came from a young man in good health.

Notes on this clonotype: A much larger clone is a single base away; this may be a read error. This chain joins TRBV4-3 and TRBJ1-5; possible D gene TRBD1, 5 bases. From germline, CDR1 is LGHNA and CDR2 YSLEER. The CDR3 sequence is 16 residues long. V shed 1 base and J shed 2 bases, with 12 bases lying between them. The CDR3 is CASSQGSGHGNQPQHF. The CDR3, as DNA: TGCGCCAGCAGCCAAGGATCCGGACATGGCAATCAGCCCCAGCATTTT.

This clonotype was seen at least ten times. CDR3 loop: CSVPPSDRVVGYTF. The CDR3 DNA follows: TGCAGCGTCCCACCTTCGGACAGGGTCGTTGGCTACACCTTC. This sequence joins TRBV29-1 and TRBJ1-2; 8 bases match TRBD1. V was clipped by 6 bases and J by 7 bases; unmatched bases: 13. CDR1 is SQVTM and CDR2 is ANQGSEA in the germline V gene. This CDR3 is 14 amino acids long. Variable domain in full (rest from reference TRBV29-1 and TRBJ1-2): SAVISQKPSRDICQRGTSLTIQCQVDSQVTMMFWYRQQPGQSLTLIATANQGSEATYESGFVIDKFPISRPNLTFSTLTVSNMSPEDSSIYLCSVPPSDRVVGYTFGSGTRLTVV.

This clonotype was seen ten or more times. V is TRBV12-3 or TRBV12-4 and J is TRBJ2-1; TRBD1 matches 8 bases. V shed 7 bases and J 8 bases; nucleotides not matched to a gene: 13. The CDR3 has 15 amino acids. The CDR3 DNA sequence: TGTGCCAGCACCCCACAGGGGGTATCGTCGGATGAGCAGTTCTTC. Translated, it gives CASTPQGVSSDEQFF.